The next 20 T cell receptor beta chains were all read from a single sample in a study of blood T cells in healthy people across ages. The authors ran a second PCR of 7 to 11 cycles using a sample-barcoded 5' primer and a J-beta primer mix. TCRdb called the 5' RACE reads again in MiXCR, with one record for every CDR3 protein. Among roughly 800,000 distinct CDR3 sequences listed, around 34% were seen once. Material: blood. Receptors originate from a man aged 18 to 35 in good health.

This clonotype has only a few counts. V usage is TRBV5-6 and J usage is TRBJ1-1; possibly TRBD1 for D (6 bases). The CDR3 sequence is 16 residues long. Between the trimmed V and J ends, which lost 6 bases and 4 bases, there was a span of 22 bases. Germline CDR1 SGHDT, CDR2 YYEEEE. CDR3 in DNA: TGTGCCAGCACCCATACCCTACAGGGAGGCGGCACTGAAGCTTTCTTT. Its translation is CASTHTLQGGGTEAFF.

The chain is built from TRBV6-5 and TRBJ1-2; 7 nucleotides match TRBD1. The CDR3 length is 15 residues. Per the germline V gene, CDR1 is MNHEY and CDR2 is SVGAGI. V shed 6 bases, J shed 4 bases, and the junction held 11 bases outside the gene matches. CDR3 nucleotides: TGTGCCAGCAGGTTCCACAGGGGACGGGGCTATGGCTACACCTTC. Its protein is CASRFHRGRGYGYTF.

On this clonotype itself: A read error is possible here, since a much larger clone lies one base away. V usage is TRBV3-1 and J usage is TRBJ2-3, with D unclear. The germline CDR1 and CDR2 sequences are LGHDT and YNNKEL (reference sequence). The CDR3 totals 14 residues. V gave up 4 bases and J gave up 4 bases, with 12 bases separating them. Here the CDR3 DNA reads TGTGCCAGCAGCCGATCCCCGACTTCAGATACGCAGTATTTT. As protein: CASSRSPTSDTQYF.

This clonotype was detected a few times. The chain joins TRBV5-1 to TRBJ2-1, with D maybe TRBD2 (5 bases). V lost 4 bases to trimming and J lost 15 bases, with 20 bases between them. From germline, CDR1 is SGHRS and CDR2 YFSETQ. The CDR3 consists of 13 residues. The chain's CDR3 is CASSPEGREHRFF. CDR3 sequence (DNA): TGCGCCAGCAGCCCCGAGGGTCGGGAACATCGGTTCTTC.

The V gene is TRBV5-5, the J gene TRBJ1-4; unclear D gene. Looked up from germline, CDR1 is SGHKS and CDR2 is YYEKEE (reference sequence). The CDR3 has 13 amino acids. V was trimmed by 4 bases and J by 10 bases, leaving 14 bases between them. The CDR3 loop is CASSPDLVGKLFF. The DNA of the CDR3 is TGTGCCAGCAGCCCCGACTTAGTCGGAAAACTGTTTTTT.

On this clonotype: Compared with germline, one end of the junction differs, possibly owing to a read error. This chain joins TRBV20-1 and TRBJ2-7; D is uncertain. Germline CDR1 is DFQATT and CDR2 is SNEGSKA (reference sequence). The length of the CDR3 is 12 residues. This CDR3 is CSAGENSYEQYF. CDR3 nucleotides: TGCAGTGCTGGAGAAAACTCCTACGAGCAGTACTTC.

V gene TRBV10-3 combines with J gene TRBJ1-4; 9 nucleotides match TRBD1. The CDR3 covers 13 residues. With V trimmed by 5 bases and J by 12 bases, 7 bases remained unmatched. CDR1 is ENHRY and CDR2 is SYGVKD in the germline V gene. CDR3 DNA: TGTGCCATCAGTCGGGACAGGGAGGCGGAACTGTTTTTT. Its protein product is CAISRDREAELFF.

V and J are TRBV28 and TRBJ2-5; 8 positions match TRBD2. The better agreement between TRBJ2-7 and the DNA end casts doubt on the J call. The germline CDR1 and CDR2 sequences are MDHEN and SYDVKM. The CDR3 consists of 14 residues. The CDR3 nucleotides are TGTGCCAGCAGTTCCGGGACTAGAGGGCACGAGCAGTACTTC. Protein product: CASSSGTRGHEQYF.

This chain joins TRBV29-1 and TRBJ2-1, with 7 bases fitting TRBD2. CDR1 and CDR2 (germline): SQVTM, ANQGSEA. The CDR3 totals 14 residues. With V trimmed by 6 bases and J by 4 bases, 9 bases remained unmatched. The CDR3 coding sequence is TGCAGCGTCAGGGAGCTAGCGGTATACAATGAGCAGTTCTTC. This encodes CSVRELAVYNEQFF.

The sample holds many counts of this clonotype. The CDR3 sequence: CASSQGLRGAVFYEQYF. CDR3 bases: TGTGCCAGCAGCCAAGGGCTCCGCGGTGCTGTATTCTACGAGCAGTACTTC. The chain uses TRBV5-5 and TRBJ2-7; D unresolved. V lost 4 bases to trimming and J lost 3 bases, with 23 bases between them. The CDR3 loop spans 17 amino acids. Germline values: CDR1 SGHKS, CDR2 YYEKEE (reference sequence).

This clonotype was observed a handful of times. V and J are TRBV6-5 and TRBJ2-7; 9 bases align to TRBD2. The last part of the DNA fits TRBJ2-5 better; the J call may be wrong. The CDR3 contains 16 residues. The germline V gene has CDR1 MNHEY and CDR2 SVGAGI. In DNA, the CDR3 is TGTGCCAGCAGTTACTTTATAGCGGGGGCCAAAGAGACCCAGTACTTC. Translated, it gives CASSYFIAGAKETQYF.

This clonotype was counted between two and nine times. The V and J genes are TRBV7-2 and TRBJ2-1; TRBD1 might be the D (5 bases). The V end was cut by 5 bases, the J end by 8 bases, with 10 bases between. Germline V gene lookup returns CDR1 SGHTA and CDR2 FQGNSA. This CDR3 region has 12 residues. The CDR3 nucleotides read TGTGCCAGCAGCCCCAAGGGGCATGAGCAGTTCTTC. Residues: CASSPKGHEQFF.

On this clonotype: Being one base from a much bigger clone, this may be a read error. The chain has TRBV15 and TRBJ2-1, with 11 positions matching TRBD2. CDR1 is LNHNV and CDR2 is YYDKDF in the germline V gene (reference sequence). This CDR3 region has 17 residues. CDR3: CATSITSGGFSYNKQFF. The CDR3 DNA follows: TGTGCCACCAGCATAACTAGCGGGGGTTTCTCCTACAATAAGCAGTTCTTC.

V is TRBV12-3 or TRBV12-4 and J is TRBJ2-7; tentatively, D is TRBD1 (6 bases). This CDR3 comprises 15 residues. V was trimmed by 6 bases and J by 3 bases, leaving 18 bases between them. The CDR3 nucleotides are TGTGCCAGCAGCCCCCCAGCAGGGGCAAACTACGAGCAGTACTTC. Protein sequence: CASSPPAGANYEQYF.

This sequence joins TRBV12-3 or TRBV12-4 and TRBJ2-3; TRBD2 agrees at 12 bases. V shed 6 bases, J shed 0 bases, and the junction held 13 bases outside the gene matches. The length of the CDR3 is 19 residues. The CDR3 sequence: CASSGGASGGDPSTDTQYF. The CDR3 region has the DNA TGTGCCAGCAGCGGAGGGGCTAGCGGGGGGGACCCTAGCACAGATACGCAGTATTTT.

The rearrangement links TRBV2 to TRBJ2-1; a weak D match, TRBD1 (6 bases). Trimming took off 6 bases at V and 3 bases at J, with 15 bases between the two ends. The CDR3 contains 15 residues. Germline CDR1 SNHLY, CDR2 FYNNEI. The CDR3 loop is CASSPDRSVYNEQFF. CDR3 nucleotide sequence: TGTGCCAGCAGCCCGGACAGATCCGTCTACAATGAGCAGTTCTTC.

This sequence joins TRBV28 and TRBJ2-4, with no clear D. The CDR3 length is 15 residues. The germline V and J ends were trimmed by 6 bases and 5 bases, with 17 bases remaining between them. Germline assignment: CDR1 MDHEN and CDR2 SYDVKM. CDR3 coding DNA: TGTGCCAGCAGCTTCGCCAAGGCAGTCGAAAACATTCAGTACTTC. The encoded protein is CASSFAKAVENIQYF.

On this clonotype itself: At one boundary the junction diverges from the germline segment, which might be a read error. The J gene is TRBJ2-3, the V gene TRBV29-1; 7 nucleotides agree with TRBD2. This CDR3 spans 11 amino acids. CDR1 and CDR2 from the germline V gene are SQVTM and ANQGSEA. The CDR3 DNA sequence: TGCAACGTTGAGAACAGACTAGCTGAGTATTTT. Protein product: CNVENRLAEYF.

The gene calls are TRBV7-2 and TRBJ2-5, with D possibly TRBD1 on 6 matching bases. V lost 5 bases to trimming and J lost 11 bases, with 21 bases between them. Germline V gene sequence: CDR1 SGHTA, CDR2 FQGNSA. The CDR3 has 14 residues. The CDR3 nucleotides read TGTGCCAGCAGCGTCCCTACAGGGAGTCCACATCAGTACTTC. It codes for CASSVPTGSPHQYF.

There are many counts of this clonotype. The rearrangement joins TRBV20-1 to TRBJ2-3, with D perhaps TRBD1 (6 bases). The germline V gene encodes CDR1 DFQATT and CDR2 SNEGSKA (reference sequence). With 6 bases removed from V and 4 bases from J, the gap between germline ends came to 20 bases. The length of the CDR3 is 15 residues. CDR3 in amino acids: CSAKKAAGVPDTQYF. Written as DNA, the CDR3 is TGCAGTGCCAAGAAGGCGGCAGGGGTTCCAGATACGCAGTATTTT.